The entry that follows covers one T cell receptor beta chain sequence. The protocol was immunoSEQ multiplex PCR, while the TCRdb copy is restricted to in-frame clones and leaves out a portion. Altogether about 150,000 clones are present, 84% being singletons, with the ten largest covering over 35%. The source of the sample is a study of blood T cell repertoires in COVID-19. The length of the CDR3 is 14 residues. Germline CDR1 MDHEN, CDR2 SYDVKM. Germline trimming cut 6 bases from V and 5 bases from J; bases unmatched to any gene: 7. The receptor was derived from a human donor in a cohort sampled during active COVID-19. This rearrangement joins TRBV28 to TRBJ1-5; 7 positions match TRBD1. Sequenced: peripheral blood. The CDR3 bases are TGTGCCAGCAGAACCGGGACAGTCTATCAGCCCCAGCATTTT. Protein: CASRTGTVYQPQHF.